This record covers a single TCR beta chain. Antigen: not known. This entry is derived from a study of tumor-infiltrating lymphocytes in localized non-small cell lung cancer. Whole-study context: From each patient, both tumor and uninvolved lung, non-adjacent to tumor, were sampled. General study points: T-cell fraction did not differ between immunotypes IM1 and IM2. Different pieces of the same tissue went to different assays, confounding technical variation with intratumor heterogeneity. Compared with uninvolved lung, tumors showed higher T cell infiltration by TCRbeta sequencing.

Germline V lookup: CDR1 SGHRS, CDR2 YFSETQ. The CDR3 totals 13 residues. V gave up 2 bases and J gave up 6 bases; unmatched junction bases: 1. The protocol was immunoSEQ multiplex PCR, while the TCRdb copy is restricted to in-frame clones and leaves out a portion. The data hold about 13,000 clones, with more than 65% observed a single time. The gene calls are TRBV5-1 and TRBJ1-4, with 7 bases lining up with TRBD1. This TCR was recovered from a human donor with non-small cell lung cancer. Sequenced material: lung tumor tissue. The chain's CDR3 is CASSFTGDEKLFF. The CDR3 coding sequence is TGCGCCAGCAGCTTCACAGGGGATGAAAAACTGTTTTTT.